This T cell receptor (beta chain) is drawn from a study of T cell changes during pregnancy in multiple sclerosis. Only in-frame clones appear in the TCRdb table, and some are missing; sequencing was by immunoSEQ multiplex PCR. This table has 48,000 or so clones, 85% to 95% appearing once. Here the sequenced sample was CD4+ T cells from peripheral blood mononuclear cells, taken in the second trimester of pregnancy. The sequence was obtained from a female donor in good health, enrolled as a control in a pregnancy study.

CDR3 sequence reads: CAGREMGDKETQYF. CDR3 in DNA: TGTGCCGGCCGGGAAATGGGTGACAAGGAGACCCAGTACTTC. The chain carries TRBV6-4 and TRBJ2-5, with D perhaps matching TRBD2 (5 bases). V was shortened by 11 bases and J by 5 bases, with 21 bases between the two germline ends. The CDR3 is 14 amino acids. CDR1 and CDR2 (germline): MRHNA, SNTAGT.